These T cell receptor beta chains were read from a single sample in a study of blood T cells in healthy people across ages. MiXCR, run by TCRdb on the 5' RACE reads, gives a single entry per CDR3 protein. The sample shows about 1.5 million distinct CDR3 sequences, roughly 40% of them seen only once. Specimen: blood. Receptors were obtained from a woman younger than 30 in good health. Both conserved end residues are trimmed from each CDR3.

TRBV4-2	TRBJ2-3	ASSREMDSPTDTQY
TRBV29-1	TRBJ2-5	SVPGETQY
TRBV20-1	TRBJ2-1	SARDWTGDSLSYNEQF
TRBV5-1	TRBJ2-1	ATSPAGSYNEQF
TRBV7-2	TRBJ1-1	ASSSGYPTEAF
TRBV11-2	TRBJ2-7	ASSALRGEQSYEQY
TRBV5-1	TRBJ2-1	ASSVSGASYNEQF
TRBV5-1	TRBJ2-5	ASSLLTSGGMQTQY
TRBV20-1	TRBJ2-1	SARRQGNEQF
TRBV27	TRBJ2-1	ASSLLGNEQF
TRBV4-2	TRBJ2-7	ASSQDYQGSSYEQY
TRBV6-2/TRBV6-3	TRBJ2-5	ASSRTSGMYQETQY
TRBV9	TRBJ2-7	ASSVDPSYEQY
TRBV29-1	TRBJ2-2	SGRQGAYTGELF
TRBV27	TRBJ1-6	ASSPGTGENSPLH
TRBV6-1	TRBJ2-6	ASRLTGANVLT
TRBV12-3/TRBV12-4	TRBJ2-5	APRRTSGRANETQY
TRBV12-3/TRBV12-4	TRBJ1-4	ASSFGVREKLF
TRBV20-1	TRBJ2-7	SARAVQGMYEQY
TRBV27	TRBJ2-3	ASSPLYGRSSGTQY
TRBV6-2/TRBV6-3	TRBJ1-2	ASSAPGQFYGYT
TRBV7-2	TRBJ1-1	ASSLVAGTMNTEAF
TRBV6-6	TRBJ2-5	ASSLPRPGTAGTQY
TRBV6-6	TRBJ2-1	ASRGGGRLQGEQF
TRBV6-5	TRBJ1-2	ASSYGGTGSYGYT
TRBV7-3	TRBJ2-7	ASSLTYGGDYEQY
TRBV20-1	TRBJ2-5	SAAPGSSGSETQY
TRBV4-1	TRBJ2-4	ASSQVGRGNIQY
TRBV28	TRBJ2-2	ASSLGLITNTGELF
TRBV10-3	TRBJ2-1	AISGTGVSYNERF
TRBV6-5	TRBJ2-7	ACTGQGGSYEQY
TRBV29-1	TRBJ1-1	ITGGTGVNTEAF
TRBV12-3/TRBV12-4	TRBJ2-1	ASRENNEQF
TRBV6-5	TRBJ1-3	ASSDGRQGNTIY
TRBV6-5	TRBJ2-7	ASSPPRQGFSEQY
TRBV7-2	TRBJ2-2	ASTLDSFTGELF
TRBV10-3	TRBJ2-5	AISSRDFQETQY
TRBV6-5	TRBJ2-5	ASSKQGFMYQETQY
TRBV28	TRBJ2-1	ASSFPQGRSNEQF
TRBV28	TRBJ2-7	ASLGESYEQY
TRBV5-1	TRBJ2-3	ASSLGLVAAPPTDTQY
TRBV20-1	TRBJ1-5	SAGGGSNQPQH
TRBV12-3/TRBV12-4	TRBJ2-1	ASSKTGSNEQF
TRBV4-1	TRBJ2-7	ASSQRRLAGYEQY